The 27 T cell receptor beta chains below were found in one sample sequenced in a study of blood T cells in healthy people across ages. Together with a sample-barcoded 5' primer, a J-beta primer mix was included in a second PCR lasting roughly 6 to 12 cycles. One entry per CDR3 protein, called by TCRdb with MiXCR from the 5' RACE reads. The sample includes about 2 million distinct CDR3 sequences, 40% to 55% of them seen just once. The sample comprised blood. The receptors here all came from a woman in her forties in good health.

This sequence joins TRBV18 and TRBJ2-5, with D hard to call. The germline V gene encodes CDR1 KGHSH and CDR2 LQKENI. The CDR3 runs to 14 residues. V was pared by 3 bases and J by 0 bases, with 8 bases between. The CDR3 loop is CASSPVRDQETQYF. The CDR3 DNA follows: TGTGCCAGCTCACCGGTCCGAGACCAAGAGACCCAGTACTTC. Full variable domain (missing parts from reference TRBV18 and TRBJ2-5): NAGVMQNPRHLVRRRGQEARLRCSPMKGHSHVYWYRQLPEEGLKFMVYLQKENIIDESGMPKERFSAEFPKEGPSILRIQQVVRGDSAAYFCASSPVRDQETQYFGPGTRLLVL.

CDR3 nucleotides: TGTGCCAGCAGCAGCAACAGGGAGGGTTCGGACAATGAGCAGTTCTTC. Encoded protein: CASSSNREGSDNEQFF. The V call is TRBV11-3, the J call TRBJ2-1; tentative D call: TRBD2 (7 bases). This CDR3 has 16 residues. CDR1 and CDR2 (germline): SGHNT, YENEEA. Deletions cut 5 bases from V and 5 bases from J, with 19 bases between.

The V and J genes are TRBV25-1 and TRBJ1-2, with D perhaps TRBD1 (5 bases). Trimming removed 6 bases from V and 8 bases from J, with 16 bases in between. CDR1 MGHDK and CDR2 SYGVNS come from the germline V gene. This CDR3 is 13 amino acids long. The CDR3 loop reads CASRPASQGGYTF. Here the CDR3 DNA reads TGTGCCAGCAGGCCCGCCTCCCAGGGAGGCTACACCTTC.

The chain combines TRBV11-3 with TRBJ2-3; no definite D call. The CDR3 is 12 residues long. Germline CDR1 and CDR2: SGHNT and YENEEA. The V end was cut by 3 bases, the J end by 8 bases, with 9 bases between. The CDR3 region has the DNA TGTGCCAGCAGCTTTGGGAAGGGTACGCAGTATTTT. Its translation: CASSFGKGTQYF. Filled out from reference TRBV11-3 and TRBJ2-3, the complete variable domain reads EAGVVQSPRYKIIEKKQPVAFWCNPISGHNTLYWYLQNLGQGPELLIRYENEEAVDDSQLPKDRFSAERLKGVDSTLKIQPAELGDSAVYLCASSFGKGTQYFGPGTRLTVL.

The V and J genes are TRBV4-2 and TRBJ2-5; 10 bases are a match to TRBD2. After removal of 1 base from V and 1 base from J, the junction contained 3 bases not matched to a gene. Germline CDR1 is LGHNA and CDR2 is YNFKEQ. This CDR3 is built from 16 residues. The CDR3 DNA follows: TGTGCCAGCAGCCAAGGATCTAGCGGGGGCCAAGAGACCCAGTACTTC. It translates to CASSQGSSGGQETQYF.

In nucleotides, the CDR3 is TGTGCCACCAGCGCGAGCCGCGGGCAGCAAGAGACCCAGTACTTC. The encoded protein is CATSASRGQQETQYF. This rearrangement joins TRBV15 to TRBJ2-5; possible D gene TRBD2, 5 bases. Trimming shortened V by 5 bases and J by 2 bases, and 15 bases separated the two germline ends. Germline loops: CDR1 LNHNV, CDR2 YYDKDF (reference sequence). The CDR3 spans 15 residues. Full variable domain (rest looked up from reference TRBV15 and TRBJ2-5): DAMVIQNPRYQVTQFGKPVTLSCSQTLNHNVMYWYQQKSSQAPKLLFHYYDKDFNNEADTPDNFQSRRPNTSFCFLDIRSPGLGDTAMYLCATSASRGQQETQYFGPGTRLLVL.

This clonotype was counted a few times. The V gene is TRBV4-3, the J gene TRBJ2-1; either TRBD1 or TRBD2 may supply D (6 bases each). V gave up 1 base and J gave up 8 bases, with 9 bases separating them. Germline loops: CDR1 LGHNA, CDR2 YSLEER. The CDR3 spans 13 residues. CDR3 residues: CASSQAGAHEQFF. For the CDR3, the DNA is TGCGCCAGCAGCCAAGCGGGGGCCCATGAGCAGTTCTTC.

The CDR3 sequence: CASSRGGGTETQYF. The CDR3 DNA reads TGTGCCAGCAGCCGCGGGGGGGGGACGGAGACCCAGTACTTC. The chain recombines TRBV7-2 with TRBJ2-5; 9 positions match TRBD2. Germline CDR1 and CDR2: SGHTA and FQGNSA. V was clipped by 5 bases and J by 5 bases; unmatched bases: 6. The CDR3 is 14 amino acids. Drawing the rest from reference TRBV7-2 and TRBJ2-5, the complete variable domain is GAGVSQSPSNKVTEKGKDVELRCDPISGHTALYWYRQSLGQGLEFLIYFQGNSAPDKSGLPSDRFSAERTGGSVSTLTIQRTQQEDSAVYLCASSRGGGTETQYFGPGTRLLVL.

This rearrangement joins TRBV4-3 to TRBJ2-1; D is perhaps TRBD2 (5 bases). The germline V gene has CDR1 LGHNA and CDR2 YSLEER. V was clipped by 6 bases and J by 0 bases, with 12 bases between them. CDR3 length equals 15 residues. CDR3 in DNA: TGCGCCAGCAGTCCGGGAAAGAGCTCCTACAATGAGCAGTTCTTC. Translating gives CASSPGKSSYNEQFF.

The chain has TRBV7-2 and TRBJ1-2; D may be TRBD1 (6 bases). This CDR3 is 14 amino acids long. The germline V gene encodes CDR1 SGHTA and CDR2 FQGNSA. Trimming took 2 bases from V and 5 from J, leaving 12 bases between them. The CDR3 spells CASSLKGVEYGYTF. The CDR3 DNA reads TGTGCCAGCAGCTTAAAGGGGGTTGAGTATGGCTACACCTTC.

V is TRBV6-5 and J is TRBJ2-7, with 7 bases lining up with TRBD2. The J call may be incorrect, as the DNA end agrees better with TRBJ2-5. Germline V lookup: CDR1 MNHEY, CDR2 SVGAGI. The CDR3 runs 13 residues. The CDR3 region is CASTERTRLTQYF. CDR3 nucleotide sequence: TGTGCCAGCACCGAGAGGACTAGATTGACCCAGTACTTC.

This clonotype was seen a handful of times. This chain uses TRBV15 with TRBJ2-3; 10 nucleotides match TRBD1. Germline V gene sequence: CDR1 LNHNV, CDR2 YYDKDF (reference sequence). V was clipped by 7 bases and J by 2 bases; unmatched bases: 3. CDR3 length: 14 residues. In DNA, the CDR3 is TGTGCCACCAAGGACAGGGGGAACACAGATACGCAGTATTTT. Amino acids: CATKDRGNTDTQYF.

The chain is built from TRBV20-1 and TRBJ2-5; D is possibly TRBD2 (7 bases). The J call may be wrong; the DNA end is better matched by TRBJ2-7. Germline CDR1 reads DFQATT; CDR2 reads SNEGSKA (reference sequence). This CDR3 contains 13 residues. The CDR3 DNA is TGCAGTGCCGCGGGGGCCGACACCTACGAGCAGTACTTC. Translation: CSAAGADTYEQYF.

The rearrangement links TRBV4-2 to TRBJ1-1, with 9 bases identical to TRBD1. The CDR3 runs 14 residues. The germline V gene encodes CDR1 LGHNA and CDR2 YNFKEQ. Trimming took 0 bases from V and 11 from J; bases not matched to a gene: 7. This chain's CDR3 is CASSQDGGQGGAFF. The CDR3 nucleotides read TGTGCCAGCAGCCAAGATGGGGGACAGGGAGGGGCTTTCTTT.

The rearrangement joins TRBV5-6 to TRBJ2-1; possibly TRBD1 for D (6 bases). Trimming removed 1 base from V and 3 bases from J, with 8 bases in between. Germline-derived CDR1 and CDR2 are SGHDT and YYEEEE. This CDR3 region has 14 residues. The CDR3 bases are TGTGCCAGCAGCTTGACAGGGTTCTACAATGAGCAGTTCTTC. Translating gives CASSLTGFYNEQFF. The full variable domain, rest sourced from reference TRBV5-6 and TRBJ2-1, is DAGVTQSPTHLIKTRGQQVTLRCSPKSGHDTVSWYQQALGQGPQFIFQYYEEEERQRGNFPDRFSGHQFPNYSSELNVNALLLGDSALYLCASSLTGFYNEQFFGPGTRLTVL.

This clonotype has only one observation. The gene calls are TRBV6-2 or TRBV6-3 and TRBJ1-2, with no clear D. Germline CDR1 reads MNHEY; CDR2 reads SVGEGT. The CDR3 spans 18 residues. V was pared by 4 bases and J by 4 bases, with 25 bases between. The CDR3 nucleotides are TGTGCCAGCAGTTGGACTATGGACGTTGGCTTATTGGGCTATGGCTACACCTTC. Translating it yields CASSWTMDVGLLGYGYTF.

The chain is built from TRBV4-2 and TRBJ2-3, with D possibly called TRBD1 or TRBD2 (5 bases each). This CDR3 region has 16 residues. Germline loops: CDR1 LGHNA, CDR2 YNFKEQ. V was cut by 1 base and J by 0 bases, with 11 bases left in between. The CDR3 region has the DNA TGTGCCAGCAGCCAAGGGACGGGGCCTAGCACAGATACGCAGTATTTT. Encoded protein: CASSQGTGPSTDTQYF.

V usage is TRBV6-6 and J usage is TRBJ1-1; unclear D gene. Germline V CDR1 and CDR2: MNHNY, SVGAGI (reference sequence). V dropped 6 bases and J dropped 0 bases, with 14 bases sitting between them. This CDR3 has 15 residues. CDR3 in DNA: TGTGCCAGCAGCCTGAATCAGGAAATGAACACTGAAGCTTTCTTT. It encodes CASSLNQEMNTEAFF.

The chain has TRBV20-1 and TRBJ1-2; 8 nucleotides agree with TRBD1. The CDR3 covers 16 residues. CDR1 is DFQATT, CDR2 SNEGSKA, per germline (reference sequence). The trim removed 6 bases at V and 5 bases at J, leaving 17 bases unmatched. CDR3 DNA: TGCAGTGCCAGTCAGGACAGGGCGAATATCGGGTATGGCTACACCTTC. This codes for CSASQDRANIGYGYTF.

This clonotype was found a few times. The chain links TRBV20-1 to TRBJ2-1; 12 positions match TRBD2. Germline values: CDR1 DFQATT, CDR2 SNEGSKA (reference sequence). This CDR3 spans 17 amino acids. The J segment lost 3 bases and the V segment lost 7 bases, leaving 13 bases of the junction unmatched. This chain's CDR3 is CSGVDIGLAGIYNEQFF. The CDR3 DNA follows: TGCAGTGGGGTGGATATCGGACTAGCGGGGATCTACAATGAGCAGTTCTTC.

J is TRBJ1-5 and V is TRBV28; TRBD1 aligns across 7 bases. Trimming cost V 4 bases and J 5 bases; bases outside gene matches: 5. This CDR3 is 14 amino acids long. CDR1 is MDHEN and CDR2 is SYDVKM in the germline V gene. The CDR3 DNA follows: TGTGCCAGCAGTTGGGCTACAGGGGATCAGCCCCAGCATTTT. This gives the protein CASSWATGDQPQHF.

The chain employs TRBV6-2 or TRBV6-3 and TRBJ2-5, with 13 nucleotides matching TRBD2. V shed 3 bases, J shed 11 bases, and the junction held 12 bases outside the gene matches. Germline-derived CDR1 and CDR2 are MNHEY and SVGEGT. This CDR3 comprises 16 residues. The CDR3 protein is CASSYKLAGGLNEQYF. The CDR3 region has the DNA TGTGCCAGCAGTTATAAACTAGCGGGGGGGCTCAATGAGCAGTACTTC.

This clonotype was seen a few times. CDR3 nucleotides: TGTGCCAGCAGTTTCGATCCGAATGCCAGACGCAATCAGCCCCAGCATTTT. It yields the protein CASSFDPNARRNQPQHF. This sequence joins TRBV12-3 or TRBV12-4 and TRBJ1-5; D unclear. The V end lost 3 bases, the J end lost 2 bases, and 17 bases lay between the germline ends. The CDR3 has 17 amino acids.

CDR3 DNA sequence: TGTGCCACCCTACAGGCCTGGGGCACTGAAGCTTTCTTT. Its translation: CATLQAWGTEAFF. The V call is TRBV12-3 or TRBV12-4, the J call TRBJ1-1, with D possibly TRBD1 on 5 matching bases. Trimming took off 10 bases at V and 4 bases at J, with 16 bases between the two ends. CDR3 length: 13 residues.

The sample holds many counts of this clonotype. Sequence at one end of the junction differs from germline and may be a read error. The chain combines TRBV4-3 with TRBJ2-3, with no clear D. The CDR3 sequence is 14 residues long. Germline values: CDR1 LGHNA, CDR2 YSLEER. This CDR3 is CASSQDLTTDTQYF. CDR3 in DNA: TGTGCCAGCAGCCAAGACCTCACCACAGATACGCAGTATTTT.

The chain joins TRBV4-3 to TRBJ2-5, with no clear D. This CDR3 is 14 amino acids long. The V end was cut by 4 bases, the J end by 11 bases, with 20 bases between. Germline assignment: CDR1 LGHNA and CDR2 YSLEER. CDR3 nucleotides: TGCGCCAGCAGCCCCCAGATCCTATACAATGAGCAGTACTTC. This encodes CASSPQILYNEQYF.

The CDR3 here is CASSQLPGSTDEQYF. In DNA form, the CDR3 reads TGCGCCAGCAGCCAACTCCCGGGTAGCACCGACGAGCAGTACTTC. The chain carries TRBV4-1 and TRBJ2-5; D not certain. TRBJ2-7 matches the DNA end more closely, so the J call is doubtful. The germline V gene has CDR1 MGHRA and CDR2 YSYEKL. The CDR3 length is 15 residues.